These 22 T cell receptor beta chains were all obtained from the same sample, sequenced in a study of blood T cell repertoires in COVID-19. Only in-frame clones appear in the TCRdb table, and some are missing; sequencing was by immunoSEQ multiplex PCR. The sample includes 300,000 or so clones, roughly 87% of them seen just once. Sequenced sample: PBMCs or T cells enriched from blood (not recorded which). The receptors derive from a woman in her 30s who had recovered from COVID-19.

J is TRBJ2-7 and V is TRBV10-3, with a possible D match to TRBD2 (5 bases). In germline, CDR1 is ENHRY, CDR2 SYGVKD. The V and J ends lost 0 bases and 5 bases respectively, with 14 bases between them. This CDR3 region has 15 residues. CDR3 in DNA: TGTGCCATCAGTGAGTCTGGCCCAAGCGGTCACGAGCAGTACTTC. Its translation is CAISESGPSGHEQYF.

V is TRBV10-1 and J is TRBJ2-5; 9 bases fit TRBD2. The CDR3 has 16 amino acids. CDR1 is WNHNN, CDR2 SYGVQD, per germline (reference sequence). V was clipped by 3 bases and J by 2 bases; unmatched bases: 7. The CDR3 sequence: CASSEAWLAGQETQYF. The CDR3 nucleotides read TGCGCCAGCAGTGAAGCGTGGCTAGCGGGACAAGAGACCCAGTACTTC.

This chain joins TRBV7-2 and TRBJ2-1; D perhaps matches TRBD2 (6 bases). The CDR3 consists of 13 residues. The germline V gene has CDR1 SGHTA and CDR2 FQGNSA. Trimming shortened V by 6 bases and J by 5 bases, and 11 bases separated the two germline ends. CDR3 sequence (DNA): TGTGCCAGCAGTTTCGGGGGAAACAATGAGCAGTTCTTC. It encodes CASSFGGNNEQFF.

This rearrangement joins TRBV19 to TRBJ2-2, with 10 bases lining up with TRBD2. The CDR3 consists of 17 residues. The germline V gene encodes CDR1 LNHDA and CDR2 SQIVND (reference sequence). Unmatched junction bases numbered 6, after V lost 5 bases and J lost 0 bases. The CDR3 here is CASSRGSGGANTGELFF. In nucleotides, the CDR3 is TGTGCCAGTAGTCGGGGGAGCGGGGGGGCGAACACCGGGGAGCTGTTTTTT.

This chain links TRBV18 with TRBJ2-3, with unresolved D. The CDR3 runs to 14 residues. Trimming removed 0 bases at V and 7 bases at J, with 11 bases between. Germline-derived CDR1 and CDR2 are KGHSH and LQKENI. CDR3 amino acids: CASSPPGEKYTQYF. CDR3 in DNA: TGTGCCAGCTCACCACCAGGAGAGAAGTATACGCAGTATTTT.

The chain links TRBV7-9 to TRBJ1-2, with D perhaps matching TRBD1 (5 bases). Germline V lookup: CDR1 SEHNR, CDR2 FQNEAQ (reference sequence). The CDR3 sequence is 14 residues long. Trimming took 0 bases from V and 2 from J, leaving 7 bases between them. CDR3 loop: CASSLAGLNYGYTF. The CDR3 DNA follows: TGTGCCAGCAGCTTAGCGGGACTGAACTATGGCTACACCTTC.

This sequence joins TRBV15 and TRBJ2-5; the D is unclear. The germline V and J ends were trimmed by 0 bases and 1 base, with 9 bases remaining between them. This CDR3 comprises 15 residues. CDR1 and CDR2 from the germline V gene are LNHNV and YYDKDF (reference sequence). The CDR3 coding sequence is TGTGCCACCAGCAGAGATTTCCGGGTCCAAGAGACCCAGTACTTC. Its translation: CATSRDFRVQETQYF.

This CDR3 reads CASSAQGQGTNEKLFF. CDR3 DNA: TGTGCCAGCAGCGCCCAGGGGCAAGGCACTAATGAAAAACTGTTTTTT. The rearrangement joins TRBV7-9 to TRBJ1-4, with D tentatively TRBD1 (6 bases). The V gene lost 5 bases and the J gene lost 2 bases, with 15 bases spanning the gap. The CDR3 spans 16 residues. Germline V gene sequence: CDR1 SEHNR, CDR2 FQNEAQ (reference sequence).

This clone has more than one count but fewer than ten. The CDR3 bases are TGTGCCATCAGTGAGTTCGCAACTAATGAAAAACTGTTTTTT. Amino acids: CAISEFATNEKLFF. The chain combines TRBV10-3 with TRBJ1-4; unclear D gene. The CDR3 extends over 14 amino acids. Trimming left V 1 base short and J 0 bases short, with 3 bases between. Looked up from germline, CDR1 is ENHRY and CDR2 is SYGVKD.

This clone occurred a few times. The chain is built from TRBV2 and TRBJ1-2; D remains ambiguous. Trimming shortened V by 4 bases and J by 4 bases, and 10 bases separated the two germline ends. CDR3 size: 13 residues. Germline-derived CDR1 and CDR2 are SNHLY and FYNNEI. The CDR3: CASSADGSYGYTF. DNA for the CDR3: TGTGCCAGCAGTGCTGACGGGTCCTATGGCTACACCTTC.

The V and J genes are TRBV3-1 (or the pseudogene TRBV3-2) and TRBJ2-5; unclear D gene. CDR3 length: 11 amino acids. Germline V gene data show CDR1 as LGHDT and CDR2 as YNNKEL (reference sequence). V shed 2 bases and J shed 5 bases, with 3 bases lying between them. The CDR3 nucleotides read TGTGCCAGCAGCCAACGGGAGACCCAGTACTTC. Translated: CASSQRETQYF.

CDR3 sequence reads: CASSRSGPSTDTQYF. CDR3 in DNA: TGTGCCAGCAGCCGTAGCGGGCCTAGCACAGATACGCAGTATTTT. V usage is TRBV28 and J usage is TRBJ2-3; 7 bases agree with TRBD2. Germline-derived CDR1 and CDR2 are MDHEN and SYDVKM. The CDR3 consists of 15 residues. V was pared by 6 bases and J by 0 bases, with 6 bases of the junction left unmatched.

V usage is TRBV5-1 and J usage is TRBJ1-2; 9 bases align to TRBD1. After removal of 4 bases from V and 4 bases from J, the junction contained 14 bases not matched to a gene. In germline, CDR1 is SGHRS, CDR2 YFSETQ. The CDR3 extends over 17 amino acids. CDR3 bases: TGCGCCAGCAGCCTTTCCGCGGGACAGGGAGGGTCCTATGGCTACACCTTC. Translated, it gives CASSLSAGQGGSYGYTF.

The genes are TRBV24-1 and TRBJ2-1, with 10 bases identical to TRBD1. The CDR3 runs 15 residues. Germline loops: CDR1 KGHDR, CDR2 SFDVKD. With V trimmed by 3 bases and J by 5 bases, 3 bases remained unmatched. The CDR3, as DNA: TGTGCCACCAGTGATCCGGGACAGGGGAACAATGAGCAGTTCTTC. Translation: CATSDPGQGNNEQFF.

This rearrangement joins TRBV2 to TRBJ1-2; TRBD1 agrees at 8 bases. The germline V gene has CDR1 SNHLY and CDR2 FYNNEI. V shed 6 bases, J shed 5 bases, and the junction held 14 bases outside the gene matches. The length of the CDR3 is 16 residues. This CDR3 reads CASSVTLRGRGYGYTF. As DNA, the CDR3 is TGTGCCAGCAGCGTTACTCTCAGGGGGCGCGGGTATGGCTACACCTTC.

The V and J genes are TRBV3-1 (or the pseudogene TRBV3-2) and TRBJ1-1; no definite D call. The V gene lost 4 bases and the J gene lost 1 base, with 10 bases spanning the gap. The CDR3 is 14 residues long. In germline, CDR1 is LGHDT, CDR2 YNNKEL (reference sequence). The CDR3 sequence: CASSRMGKNTEAFF. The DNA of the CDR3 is TGTGCCAGCAGCCGGATGGGCAAGAACACTGAAGCTTTCTTT.

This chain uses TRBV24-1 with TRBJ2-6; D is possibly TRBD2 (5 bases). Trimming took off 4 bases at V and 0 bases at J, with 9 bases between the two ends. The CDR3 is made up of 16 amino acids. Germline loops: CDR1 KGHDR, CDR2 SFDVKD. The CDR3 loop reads CATSELDPSGANVLTF. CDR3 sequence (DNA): TGTGCCACCAGTGAACTAGATCCCTCTGGGGCCAACGTCCTGACTTTC.

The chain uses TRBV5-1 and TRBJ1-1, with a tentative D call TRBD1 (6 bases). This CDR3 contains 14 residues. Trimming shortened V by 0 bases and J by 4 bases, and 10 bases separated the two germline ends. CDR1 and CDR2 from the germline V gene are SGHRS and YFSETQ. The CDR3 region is CASSLARGITEAFF. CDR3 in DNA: TGCGCCAGCAGCTTGGCCAGGGGCATCACTGAAGCTTTCTTT.

The CDR3 reads CATSDFRQGHNYGYTF. DNA for the CDR3: TGTGCCACCAGTGATTTCCGACAGGGCCATAACTATGGCTACACCTTC. This rearrangement joins TRBV24-1 to TRBJ1-2; 7 nucleotides agree with TRBD1. Losses at the gene ends were 1 base for V and 1 base for J; bases not matched to a gene: 5. The CDR3 runs 16 residues. Germline V gene data show CDR1 as KGHDR and CDR2 as SFDVKD.

For the CDR3, the DNA is TGTGCCAGCATACCGGGACAGGGGAACACTGAAGCTTTCTTT. This codes for CASIPGQGNTEAFF. V and J are TRBV28 and TRBJ1-1; 9 bases are a match to TRBD1. This CDR3 has 14 amino acids. Germline V gene lookup returns CDR1 MDHEN and CDR2 SYDVKM. The trim removed 7 bases at V and 1 base at J, leaving 4 bases unmatched.

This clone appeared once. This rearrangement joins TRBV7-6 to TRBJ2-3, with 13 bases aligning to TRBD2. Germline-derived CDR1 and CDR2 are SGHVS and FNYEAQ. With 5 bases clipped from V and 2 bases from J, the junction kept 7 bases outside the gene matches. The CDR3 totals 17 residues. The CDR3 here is CASSHPGLAGPTDTQYF. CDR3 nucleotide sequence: TGTGCCAGCAGCCACCCGGGACTAGCGGGACCCACAGATACGCAGTATTTT.

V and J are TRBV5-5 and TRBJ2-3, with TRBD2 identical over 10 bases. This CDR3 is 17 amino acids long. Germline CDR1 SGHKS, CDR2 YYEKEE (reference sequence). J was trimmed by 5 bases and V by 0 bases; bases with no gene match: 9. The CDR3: CASSLAPLAGGIDTQYF. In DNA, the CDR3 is TGTGCCAGCAGCTTGGCCCCCTTAGCGGGGGGCATAGATACGCAGTATTTT.